This T cell receptor (beta chain) was sequenced for a study of metastatic and nonmetastatic thyroid tumors. Turning to the study itself: Across blood and tumor or nodule tissue, repertoires from malignant and benign thyroid patients were compared with one another.

Treatment of any kind had been given to no patient before thyroid surgery. The germline V gene has CDR1 ENHRY and CDR2 SYGVKD. This CDR3 contains 12 residues. J was trimmed by 6 bases and V by 6 bases; bases with no gene match: 1. This clone occurred many times. The identical CDR3 is also encoded by other nucleotide sequences in the sample. TCRdb re-called the PCR reads with MiXCR. Of 75,000 to 95,000 clones in the sample, 12% were seen once. The clonotype comes from a female donor with papillary thyroid cancer or a benign thyroid nodule (not recorded which). Some clones in this sample may be carry-over from other donors' samples. Sequenced sample: blood. J is TRBJ1-2 and V is TRBV10-3; 10 nucleotides agree with TRBD1. CDR3 sequence: CAISGTGDGYTF. CDR3 bases: TGTGCCATCAGCGGGACAGGGGATGGCTACACCTTC.